This T cell receptor (beta chain) was recovered during a study of blood T cells in healthy people across ages. CDR1 SGHDT and CDR2 YYEEEE come from the germline V gene. The CDR3 has 14 residues. V gave up 3 bases and J gave up 2 bases, with 12 bases separating them. With a J-beta primer mix and a sample-barcoded 5' primer, a second PCR ran roughly 7 to 11 cycles. TCRdb re-called the 5' RACE reads with MiXCR, one entry per CDR3 protein. The sample lists roughly 1.9 million distinct CDR3 sequences; 39% were seen once. The gene calls are TRBV5-6 and TRBJ2-7; TRBD2 is a possible D gene (7 bases). The sequence was collected from a human donor in good health. Sequenced: blood. This CDR3 is CASSSGGSPYEQYF. The CDR3 coding sequence is TGTGCCAGCAGCTCGGGGGGCAGTCCCTACGAGCAGTACTTC. The full variable domain, completed using reference TRBV5-6 and TRBJ2-7, is DAGVTQSPTHLIKTRGQQVTLRCSPKSGHDTVSWYQQALGQGPQFIFQYYEEEERQRGNFPDRFSGHQFPNYSSELNVNALLLGDSALYLCASSSGGSPYEQYFGPGTRLTVT.